A selection of T cell receptor beta chains follows, all from one sample in a study of cytomegalovirus exposure and HLA in healthy donors. Clones were sequenced by immunoSEQ multiplex PCR, and TCRdb holds only the in-frame ones, with some missing. Seen here are roughly 140,000 clones, around 73% observed once, and the top ten hold about 15%. Sequenced sample: PBMCs. The receptors come from a human donor in good health. CDR3s include the opening cysteine and the closing phenylalanine or tryptophan. D genes are given only for firm matches. The size of a clone is reported for some rows only, either as once, few or many, or as a class for expanded clones.

V gene	J gene	D gene	clone size	CDR3 protein	CDR3 DNA
TRBV2	TRBJ2-7	.	once	CASSELYYEQYF	TGTGCCAGCAGTGAACTCTACTACGAGCAGTACTTC
TRBV6-5	TRBJ1-2	TRBD1	.	CASSQTGSNYGYTF	TGTGCCAGCAGTCAGACAGGGTCTAACTATGGCTACACCTTC
TRBV4-1	TRBJ1-1	.	.	CASSRAAGRLNTEAFF	TGCGCCAGCAGCCGAGCCGCGGGGAGGCTTAACACTGAAGCTTTCTTT
TRBV2	TRBJ2-2	TRBD2	few	CASNPSGGAYTGELFF	TGTGCCAGCAATCCCAGCGGGGGAGCATACACCGGGGAGCTGTTTTTT
TRBV7-2	TRBJ2-3	TRBD2	once	CASSLEISGGTDTQYF	TGTGCCAGCAGCTTAGAGATTAGCGGGGGGACAGATACGCAGTATTTT
TRBV11-3	TRBJ1-6	.	.	CASSRQENSPLHF	TGTGCCAGCAGCCGACAGGAGAATTCACCCCTCCACTTT
TRBV7-6	TRBJ1-2	.	.	CASSLRQEDYGYTF	TGTGCCAGCAGCCTGAGACAGGAGGACTATGGCTACACCTTC
TRBV6-1	TRBJ2-2	TRBD1	.	CASSELGTGGLTGELFF	TGTGCCAGCAGTGAATTGGGGACAGGGGGCCTCACCGGGGAGCTGTTTTTT
TRBV7-9	TRBJ2-5	.	.	CASSLTNKETQYF	TGTGCCAGCAGCCTCACTAACAAAGAGACCCAGTACTTC
TRBV4-1	TRBJ2-2	TRBD2	once	CASSQGTSSTGELFF	TGCGCCAGCAGCCAAGGGACTAGTAGCACCGGGGAGCTGTTTTTT
TRBV7-2	TRBJ2-5	.	.	CASSVQETQYF	TGTGCCAGCAGCGTACAAGAGACCCAGTACTTC
TRBV10-2	TRBJ2-2	TRBD2	.	CASRGTSGGTNTGELFF	TGCGCCAGCAGGGGGACTAGCGGGGGTACCAACACCGGGGAGCTGTTTTTT
TRBV11-3	TRBJ1-5	.	.	CASSLDPGEGGQPQHF	TGTGCCAGCAGCTTAGATCCGGGGGAGGGAGGTCAGCCCCAGCATTTT
TRBV5-4	TRBJ2-1	TRBD2	.	CASQLTSDEQFF	TGTGCCAGCCAGCTGACTAGCGATGAGCAGTTCTTC
TRBV7-3	TRBJ2-5	TRBD2	.	CASSLNSPTSGRAVETQYF	TGTGCCAGCAGCTTAAACTCCCCGACTAGCGGGAGGGCCGTAGAGACCCAGTACTTC
TRBV19	TRBJ2-1	TRBD2	.	CASRPASGNYNEQFF	TGTGCCAGTCGTCCGGCTAGCGGGAACTACAATGAGCAGTTCTTC
TRBV12-5	TRBJ2-3	TRBD2	.	CASGLVLGTSGTQRDTQYF	TGTGCTAGTGGTTTGGTACTCGGGACTAGCGGGACTCAGCGAGATACGCAGTATTTT
TRBV7-9	TRBJ2-7	TRBD2	.	CASSPTGGGDQDYEQYF	TGTGCCAGCAGCCCCACGGGGGGTGGCGACCAGGACTACGAGCAGTACTTC
TRBV6-5	TRBJ1-5	TRBD1	.	CASSIGQGSNQPQHF	TGTGCCAGCAGCATCGGACAGGGAAGCAATCAGCCCCAGCATTTT
TRBV18	TRBJ2-7	.	.	CASSRRGQAYEQYF	TGTGCCAGCTCACGGAGAGGACAAGCCTACGAGCAGTACTTC
TRBV14	TRBJ2-3	TRBD2	.	CASSQVRLAGTSSTDTQYF	TGTGCCAGCAGCCAAGTTAGACTAGCGGGGACCTCTAGCACAGATACGCAGTATTTT
TRBV9	TRBJ2-7	TRBD1	.	CASSYNPGTGSYEQYF	TGTGCCAGCAGCTACAACCCCGGGACAGGGTCCTACGAGCAGTACTTC
TRBV11-2	TRBJ2-1	TRBD2	.	CASSPGLAGVNEQFF	TGTGCCAGCAGCCCAGGACTAGCGGGAGTCAATGAGCAGTTCTTC